The clone carrying this TCR beta chain was recorded a few times. Its antigen remains unidentified. About 110 mL of blood, on average, came from one heparinised draw per donor. The sample belongs to a study of beta chain features in type 1 diabetes. Whole-study findings and limits: There was a moderate but significant shortening of TCRB CDR3s in all four CD4+ subsets of Type 1 diabetes patients. The similarity of naive, central memory and Treg TCRB repertoires appeared greater among patients than among healthy donors.

Every bit of the isolated RNA underwent reverse transcription, so sequencing read expressed TCRB transcripts. Measured with immunoSEQ multiplex PCR; TCRdb has only the in-frame clones, and not every one. Of under 550,000 clones listed, about an eighth are singletons. V lost 5 bases and J lost 6, with 19 bases in between. In germline, CDR1 is SGHTA, CDR2 FQGNSA. This CDR3 has 15 amino acids. The rearrangement joins TRBV7-2 to TRBJ1-2, with D perhaps TRBD1 (6 bases). Sample: naive CD4+ T cells from blood. This TCR was recovered from a woman between 18 and 29 years old in good health. As DNA, the CDR3 is TGTGCCAGCAGCCGCCGCGGACAGTACTCAGATGGCTACACCTTC. Amino acids: CASSRRGQYSDGYTF.